The T cell receptor (beta chain) described here comes from a study of T cells in pancreatic ductal adenocarcinoma. Findings and caveats of the study: No significant tumor-blood clonality difference; means were about 0.1 and 0.07.

The selected patients with pancreatic ductal adenocarcinoma had surgery but no neoadjuvant therapy. Profiled with immunoSEQ multiplex PCR; TCRdb holds only in-frame clones, not every one. The sample has 97,000 or so clones, nearly 95% seen once. V was pared by 3 bases and J by 0 bases, with 13 bases between. Germline CDR1 is SGHTA and CDR2 is FQGNSA. CDR3 length: 16 amino acids. Turning to this clone: Its antigen remains unknown.

This TCR came from a human donor with pancreatic ductal adenocarcinoma. The chain recombines TRBV7-2 with TRBJ2-3, with D perhaps TRBD2 (6 bases). Sample: PBMCs. The CDR3 loop is CASSFLAVPSTDTQYF. Written as DNA, the CDR3 is TGTGCCAGCAGCTTTTTAGCGGTCCCTAGCACAGATACGCAGTATTTT. The variable domain in full, with the rest retrieved from reference TRBV7-2 and TRBJ2-3, is GAGVSQSPSNKVTEKGKDVELRCDPISGHTALYWYRQSLGQGLEFLIYFQGNSAPDKSGLPSDRFSAERTGGSVSTLTIQRTQQEDSAVYLCASSFLAVPSTDTQYFGPGTRLTVL.